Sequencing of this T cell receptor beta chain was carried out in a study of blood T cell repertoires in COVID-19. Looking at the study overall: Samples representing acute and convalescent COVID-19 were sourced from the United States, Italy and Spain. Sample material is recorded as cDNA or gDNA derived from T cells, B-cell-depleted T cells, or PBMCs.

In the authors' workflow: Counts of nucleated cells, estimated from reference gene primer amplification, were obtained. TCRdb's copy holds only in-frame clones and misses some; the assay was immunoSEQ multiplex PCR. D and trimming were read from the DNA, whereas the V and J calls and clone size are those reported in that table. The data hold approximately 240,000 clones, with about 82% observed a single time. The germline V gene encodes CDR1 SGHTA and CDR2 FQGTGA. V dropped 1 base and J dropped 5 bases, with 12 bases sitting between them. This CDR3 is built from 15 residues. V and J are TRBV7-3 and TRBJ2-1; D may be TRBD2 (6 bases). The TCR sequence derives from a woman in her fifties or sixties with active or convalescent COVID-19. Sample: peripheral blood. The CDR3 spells CASSLSTGLNNEQFF. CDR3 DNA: TGTGCCAGCAGCTTAAGTACGGGACTCAACAATGAGCAGTTCTTC.